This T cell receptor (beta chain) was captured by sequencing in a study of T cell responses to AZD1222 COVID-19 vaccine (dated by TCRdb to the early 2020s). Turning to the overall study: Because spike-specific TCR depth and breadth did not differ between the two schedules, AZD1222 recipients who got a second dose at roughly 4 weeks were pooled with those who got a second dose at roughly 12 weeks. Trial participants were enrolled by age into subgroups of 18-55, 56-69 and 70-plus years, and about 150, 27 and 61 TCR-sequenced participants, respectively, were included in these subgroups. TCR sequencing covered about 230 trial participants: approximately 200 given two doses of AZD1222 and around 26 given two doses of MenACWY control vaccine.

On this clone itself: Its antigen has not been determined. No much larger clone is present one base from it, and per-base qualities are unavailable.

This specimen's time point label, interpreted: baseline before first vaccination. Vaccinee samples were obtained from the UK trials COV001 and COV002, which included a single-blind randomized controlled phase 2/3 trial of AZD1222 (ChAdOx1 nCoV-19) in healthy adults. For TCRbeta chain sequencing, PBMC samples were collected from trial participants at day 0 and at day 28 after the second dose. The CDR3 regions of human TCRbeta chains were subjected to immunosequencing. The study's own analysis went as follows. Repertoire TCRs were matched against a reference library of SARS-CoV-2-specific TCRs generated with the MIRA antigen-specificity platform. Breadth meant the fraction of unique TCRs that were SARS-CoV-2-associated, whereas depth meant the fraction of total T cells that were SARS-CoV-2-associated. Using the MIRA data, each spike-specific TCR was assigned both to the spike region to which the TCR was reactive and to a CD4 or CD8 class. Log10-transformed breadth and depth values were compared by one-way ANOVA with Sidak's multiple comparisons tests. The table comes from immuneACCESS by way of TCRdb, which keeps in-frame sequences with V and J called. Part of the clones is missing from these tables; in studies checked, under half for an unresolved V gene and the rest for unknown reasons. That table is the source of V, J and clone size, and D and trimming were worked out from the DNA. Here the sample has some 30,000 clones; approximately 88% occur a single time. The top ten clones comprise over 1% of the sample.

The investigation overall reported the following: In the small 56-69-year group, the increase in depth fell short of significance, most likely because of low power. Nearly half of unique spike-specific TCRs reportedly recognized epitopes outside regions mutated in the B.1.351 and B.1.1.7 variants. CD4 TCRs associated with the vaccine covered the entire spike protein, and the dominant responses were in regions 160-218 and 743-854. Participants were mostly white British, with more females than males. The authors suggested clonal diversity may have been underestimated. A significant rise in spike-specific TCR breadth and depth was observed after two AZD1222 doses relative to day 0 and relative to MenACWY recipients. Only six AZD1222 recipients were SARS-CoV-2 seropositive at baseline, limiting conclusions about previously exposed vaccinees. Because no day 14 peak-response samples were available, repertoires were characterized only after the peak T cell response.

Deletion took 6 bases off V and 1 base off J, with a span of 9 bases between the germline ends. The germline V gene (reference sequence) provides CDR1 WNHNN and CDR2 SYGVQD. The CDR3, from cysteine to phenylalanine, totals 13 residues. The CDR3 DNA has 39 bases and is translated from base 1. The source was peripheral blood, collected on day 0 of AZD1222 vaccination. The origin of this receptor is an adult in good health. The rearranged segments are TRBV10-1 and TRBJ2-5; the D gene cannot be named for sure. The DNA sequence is TGCGCCAGCAGCAAGGGCGTCCAAGAGACCCAGTACTTC. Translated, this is CASSKGVQETQYF.